The 6 T cell receptor beta chains presented below share a single source sample, sequenced in a study of identical twins. From the 5' RACE reads, TCRdb called clonotypes with MiXCR, one entry per CDR3 protein. The sample consists of approximately 600,000 distinct CDR3 sequences, roughly 7.2% of them appearing once. The same specimen was also included in a second study, on yellow fever vaccine responses in identical twins.

Input material: PBMCs. The origin of the receptors is a young woman in good health.

In its sample, this clonotype was seen many times. The chain links TRBV20-1 to TRBJ2-3, with a weak D call TRBD2 (5 bases). The V end lost 6 bases, the J end lost 2 bases, and 15 bases lay between the germline ends. The CDR3 runs 14 residues. From germline, CDR1 is DFQATT and CDR2 SNEGSKA (reference sequence). CDR3: CSASSGADTDTQYF. The CDR3 coding sequence is TGCAGTGCCTCAAGCGGAGCCGACACAGATACGCAGTATTTT.

This clonotype has ten or more counts. The V and J genes are TRBV5-1 and TRBJ2-7; 8 bases are shared with TRBD1. In germline, CDR1 is SGHRS, CDR2 YFSETQ. The J segment lost 4 bases and the V segment lost 4 bases, leaving 7 bases of the junction unmatched. The CDR3 covers 14 residues. The CDR3, as DNA: TGCGCCAGCAGCATGGACAGGGCAAGATACGAGCAGTACGTC. Its protein product is CASSMDRARYEQYV.

This clonotype occurred many times. V and J are TRBV7-2 and TRBJ1-1, with 8 bases matching TRBD1. CDR1 SGHTA and CDR2 FQGNSA come from the germline V gene. The CDR3 extends over 15 amino acids. Losses at the gene ends were 5 bases for V and 1 base for J; bases not matched to a gene: 6. The CDR3 spells CASSDRGLSNTEAFF. In nucleotides, the CDR3 is TGTGCCAGCAGCGACAGGGGCCTTTCGAACACTGAAGCTTTCTTT.

The CDR3: CASSKAAGGPYEQYF. The CDR3 nucleotides are TGTGCCAGTAGCAAGGCAGCGGGAGGGCCCTACGAGCAGTACTTC. This chain uses TRBV19 with TRBJ2-7, with 10 bases that match TRBD2. J lost 2 bases, V lost 6 bases, and 7 bases had no gene match. The CDR3 has 15 residues. Looked up from germline, CDR1 is LNHDA and CDR2 is SQIVND (reference sequence).

This clonotype has more than one count but fewer than ten. The CDR3 here is CASSQTGERLFF. The DNA of the CDR3 is TGTGCCAGCAGTCAGACAGGGGAGCGACTGTTTTTT. V and J are TRBV6-5 and TRBJ1-4, with TRBD1 matching over 8 bases. The CDR3 loop spans 12 amino acids. Germline V gives CDR1 MNHEY, CDR2 SVGAGI. V lost 5 bases to trimming and J lost 13 bases; unmatched junction nucleotides: 6.

This chain joins TRBV12-3 or TRBV12-4 and TRBJ2-2; D call uncertain. This CDR3 region has 14 residues. V was cut by 3 bases and J by 0 bases, with 5 bases left in between. The CDR3 sequence is CASSFHPNTGELFF. The CDR3 DNA sequence: TGTGCCAGCAGTTTCCATCCGAACACCGGGGAGCTGTTTTTT.